Given below is one T cell receptor beta chain in context. Only a few counts were recorded for this clone. Its binding antigen is unknown. No base quality information exists; no much larger clone differs at one position. The CDR3 sequence holds 12 residues, the cysteine and phenylalanine included. The kept DNA is CDR3 alone, 36 bases in frame from the first base. Germline trimming amounts to 6 bases on V and 9 bases on J, with 4 as the count of junction bases outside the gene matches. According to the germline V gene, CDR1 reads MDHEN and CDR2 reads SYDVKM. The entire isolated RNA was reverse transcribed using the High Capacity cDNA Reverse Transcription Kit, and thus expressed TCRB transcripts were sequenced. Naive, central memory and regulatory T cell samples underwent deep immunoSEQ sequencing, averaging about 3.57 million total reads per sample. Sorted cells were lysed in RLT buffer and RNA was extracted with DNase-treated RNeasy Micro or Mini kits, depending on cell number. To prevent cross-contamination, every cell subset was processed on its own, while patient and healthy donor samples were processed together. The immunoSEQ multiplex PCR was used to amplify TCRB sequences from cDNA, yielding 87-bp fragments that span the CDR3 region. Sequencing of the amplicons was performed on the Illumina HiSeq platform. Per the original workflow: PCR bias was computationally corrected using synthetic template baselines, reads within Hamming distance 2 were collapsed, and singletons that could not be merged were discarded. By aligning reads against IMGT, V, D and J genes, CDR3 length, and insertions or deletions at six rearrangement sites were assigned. Within each subset, clonotype counts were normalized to the number of sorted cells before true diversity and Gini coefficients were calculated with the tcR R package. The overlap coefficient, calculated on TCRB nucleotide sequences, was used to measure repertoire sharing. Out-of-frame TCRB sequences from naive cells were analyzed as a proxy for the pre-selection repertoire. TCRdb limited this immuneACCESS table to in-frame rearrangements with V and J called. A share of clones is missing; checked studies link under half to unresolved V genes, and the rest is unexplained. V, J and clone size are those of that table, while D and trimming were read from the DNA. The sample table shows 300,000 or so clones, and roughly an eighth are seen once. The top ten hold 0.017% of the sample.

This sample stems from a study of beta chain features in type 1 diabetes (dated by TCRdb to about 2018). Study-level background: Mean age, gender distribution, total cell number and subset yield did not differ between patients and healthy donors. Naive and central memory subsets were obtained from all 30 or so donors, but regulatory and stem cell-like memory subsets were isolated from only 8 patients and 8 healthy donors. In the study, recently diagnosed type 1 diabetes patients and matched healthy donors were compared on the TCRB repertoires of their sorted circulating CD4+ T cell subsets. Across all samples, around 100 million sorted cells were examined, and cell number per subset correlated strongly with RNA yield.

A single peripheral blood draw of about 116 mL on average was collected from each donor into heparinised tubes. A BD FACSAria II was used to sort naive, central memory, regulatory and stem cell-like memory CD4+ T cells with a panel that included CD45RO, CCR7, CD25, CD127, CD95 and CD27. A purity above 98% was achieved for all sorted populations. PBMCs were isolated immediately by Lymphoprep density gradient centrifugation and stained directly without culture. Samples were stained and sorted in pairs, with one healthy donor and one patient per experiment, so that batch effects were minimized. General study outcomes and caveats: Naive, central memory and regulatory TCRB repertoires appeared to be more alike among patients than among healthy donors. Because cDNA was sequenced instead of genomic DNA, highly expressing activated cells could be over-represented, though the groups showed no difference in activation or CD3 levels. Shorter templates might be favored by PCR, yet because patient and control samples were amplified and corrected together, any such skew would affect both groups equally. Only small numbers of individuals were included in the HLA sub-analyses, which left unresolved whether HLA type had any influence on TCRB rearrangement. At VDJ recombination sites, type 1 diabetes patients had fewer insertions and more deleted nucleotides, which implies abnormalities in thymic rearrangement. Type 1 diabetes patients showed a moderate but significant shortening of TCRB CDR3 length in all four CD4+ subsets.

The sequencing input was naive CD4+ T cells from blood. According to the study, the label for this sample's cell subset or site signals: true naive CD4+ T cells. This sequence uses TRBV28 and TRBJ2-1; 8 middle bases align to TRBD2. This TCR was recovered from a man aged 30 to 39 with type 1 diabetes. The CDR3 reads as follows: CASRTGGGEQFF. The DNA sequence follows: TGTGCCAGCAGGACGGGGGGGGGTGAGCAGTTCTTC.